This T cell receptor beta chain derives from a study of shared clonotypes between healthy human individuals. Produced via immunoSEQ multiplex PCR; TCRdb's table is partial and in-frame only. The table lists 450,000 to 600,000 clones, approximately 85% of them singletons, with over 10% in the top ten. The CDR3 contains 17 residues. Germline lookup yields CDR1 MNHEY and CDR2 SMNVEV (reference sequence). Trimming took off 6 bases at V and 2 bases at J, with 21 bases between the two ends. Input material: PBMCs. V is TRBV27 and J is TRBJ2-3; a weak D match, TRBD2 (6 bases). This clonotype originated in a woman aged 40 to 55 in good health. Some clones in this sample may be carry-over from other donors' samples. The CDR3 sequence: CASSSFGLGGITDTQYF. The CDR3 region has the DNA TGTGCCAGCAGCTCCTTCGGTTTGGGCGGGATCACAGATACGCAGTATTTT.